The clone carrying this T cell receptor (beta chain) was seen ten or more times. These data originate in a study of HIV-infected patients and healthy controls. The CDR3 covers 19 residues. Trimming cost V 4 bases and J 6 bases; bases outside gene matches: 18. Germline V gene sequence: CDR1 MGHRA, CDR2 YSYEKL. About 550 ng RNA was reverse transcribed with alpha and beta constant-region primers. Using multiplexing indices, alpha and beta chain libraries were generated apart by chain-specific third strand synthesis. Each cDNA molecule was barcoded, and a single primer pair amplified each chain. TCRdb fed the 5' RACE reads into MiXCR, producing one record per CDR3 protein. Of more than 15,000 distinct CDR3 sequences listed, approximately 9.1% were seen once; the top ten hold 6.5% to 8%. No cell fractionation was done, so the repertoire covers all unsorted peripheral blood T cells.

The receptor's source is an adult in good health. The V and J genes are TRBV4-1 and TRBJ2-1; 10 bases are a match to TRBD2. Source material: blood. CDR3 sequence (DNA): TGCGCCAGCAGCCGGCGGATAGGAGAGAAACTAGCGGGACCCAATGAGCAGTTCTTC. It codes for CASSRRIGEKLAGPNEQFF.